This note documents a single TCR beta chain sequence. Its antigen is as yet unknown. Across three donor pairs, the naive, memory, effector memory and TEMRA subsets were sequenced without stimulation. The data belong to a study of siplizumab effects on memory and regulatory T cells. Notes on the study in general: The alloreactive clones that mapped to unstimulated subsets made up only a minor fraction. Greater diversity than memory cells seemed evident in naive T cells, which also appeared to be major alloresponse contributors. The mean Treg-derived percentage of mappable alloreactive CD4+ clones was 65% to 75% with siplizumab compared with approximately 30% in controls.

Sequenced by immunoSEQ multiplex PCR; TCRdb stores in-frame clones only, minus some. The sample lists tens of thousands of clones; roughly 85% were seen once. This CDR3 region has 16 residues. Trimming removed 1 base at V and 6 bases at J, with 16 bases between. Germline V gene sequence: CDR1 SGHRS, CDR2 YFSETQ. J is TRBJ1-4 and V is TRBV5-1; perhaps TRBD1 as D (5 bases). The receptor's source is a human donor in good health. The sample taken for sequencing was memory CD4+ T cells sorted from blood. CDR3: CASSLWGRQGDEKLFF. In DNA form, the CDR3 reads TGCGCCAGCAGCTTGTGGGGGAGGCAAGGGGATGAAAAACTGTTTTTT.